These 9 T cell receptor beta chains were all obtained from the same sample, sequenced in a study of T-cell memory formation after mild COVID-19 (dated by TCRdb to 2020 to 2022). Receptors were amplified or captured by 5' RACE. Instrument used: Illumina NovaSeq 6000. Using fastp at Q25 and MiXCR, TCRdb reprocessed the public reads and kept productive beta chains. Identical CDR3 protein sequences are pooled into one entry, listed with their most common genes and DNA. In this sample the table shows 200,000 to 300,000 distinct CDR3 sequences, 15% to 20% of which occur a single time. Around 23% of the sample is in the top ten clones. Sequencing was carried out using PBMCs or a T cell subset sorted from them (not recorded which). The receptors shown here come from a man aged 18 to 35 who had mild COVID-19 (a few samples of this study predate the infection). The sample titles of this study are shuffled in the database, so cell type and time point are left out; the donor was told from shared clones.

V usage is TRBV12-3 or TRBV12-4 and J usage is TRBJ2-5, with D perhaps given as TRBD1 or TRBD2 (5 bases each). The CDR3 extends over 15 amino acids. Trimming left V 1 base short and J 5 bases short, with 14 bases between. The CDR3 sequence is CASSLEGGWGETQYF. CDR3 DNA sequence: TGTGCCAGCAGTTTAGAAGGTGGCTGGGGGGAGACCCAGTACTTC.

This clonotype was detected only a few times. The chain is built from TRBV7-9 and TRBJ2-1; 7 bases agree with TRBD1. Germline lookup yields CDR1 SEHNR and CDR2 FQNEAQ (reference sequence). This CDR3 is built from 19 residues. Trimming cost V 0 bases and J 4 bases; bases outside gene matches: 15. The CDR3, as DNA: TGTGCCAGCAGCTTAGCAGTTGGGCGACAGGGAGTTGGGTACAATGAGCAGTTCTTC. Translation: CASSLAVGRQGVGYNEQFF.

The chain carries TRBV28 and TRBJ2-6, with no clear D. V lost 4 bases to trimming and J lost 1 base, with 17 bases between them. The CDR3 is 18 amino acids. CDR1 is MDHEN and CDR2 is SYDVKM in the germline V gene. The CDR3 protein is CASSYLSAAESGANVLTF. For the CDR3, the DNA is TGTGCCAGCAGTTACCTGTCGGCTGCGGAATCTGGGGCCAACGTCCTGACTTTC.

J is TRBJ2-1 and V is TRBV9; 10 positions match TRBD2. The CDR3 is 15 amino acids. The trim removed 1 base at V and 7 bases at J, leaving 5 bases unmatched. Per germline, CDR1 SGDLS and CDR2 YYNGEE. CDR3 sequence: CASSVSGTSANEQFF. The CDR3 DNA reads TGTGCCAGCAGCGTAAGTGGGACTAGCGCAAATGAGCAGTTCTTC.

This clonotype was seen a handful of times. V and J are TRBV18 and TRBJ2-4; D is ambiguous. The CDR3 contains 15 residues. With 2 bases removed from V and 0 bases from J, the gap between germline ends came to 8 bases. From germline, CDR1 is KGHSH and CDR2 LQKENI. CDR3: CASSPIQLAKNIQYF. The CDR3 DNA sequence: TGTGCCAGCTCACCAATCCAGCTAGCCAAAAACATTCAGTACTTC. Full variable domain (rest looked up from reference TRBV18 and TRBJ2-4): NAGVMQNPRHLVRRRGQEARLRCSPMKGHSHVYWYRQLPEEGLKFMVYLQKENIIDESGMPKERFSAEFPKEGPSILRIQQVVRGDSAAYFCASSPIQLAKNIQYFGAGTRLSVL.

The V and J genes are TRBV5-4 and TRBJ2-7; D is perhaps TRBD2 (6 bases). Germline CDR1 SGHNT, CDR2 YYREEE (reference sequence). The V end was cut by 0 bases, the J end by 1 base, with 8 bases between. The CDR3 spans 14 residues. The CDR3 sequence is CASSLAGRSYEQYV. In DNA, the CDR3 is TGTGCCAGCAGCTTGGCAGGGAGGTCCTACGAGCAGTACGTC.

This clonotype has just one count. The V call is TRBV10-2, the J call TRBJ2-5; D is ambiguous. The CDR3 extends over 12 amino acids. Per the germline V gene, CDR1 is WSHSY and CDR2 is SAAADI. Trimming cost V 2 bases and J 3 bases, with 4 bases left between them. The CDR3 nucleotides read TGCGCCAGCAGTGAGCAGAAAGAGACCCAGTACTTC. Residues: CASSEQKETQYF.

CDR3 residues: CSVEGSAGAVEQFF. The CDR3, as DNA: TGCAGCGTTGAGGGATCCGCAGGGGCGGTTGAGCAGTTCTTC. This chain connects TRBV29-1 to TRBJ2-1; a possible D gene is TRBD1 (6 bases). Germline lookup yields CDR1 SQVTM and CDR2 ANQGSEA. The CDR3 totals 14 residues. Trimming stripped 3 bases from V and 9 bases from J, with 18 bases between.

This clonotype appeared a few times. The chain recombines TRBV7-9 with TRBJ2-3; D ambiguous. CDR3 length: 12 amino acids. Germline lookup yields CDR1 SEHNR and CDR2 FQNEAQ (reference sequence). Trimming left V 4 bases short and J 4 bases short, with 6 bases between. CDR3 residues: CASSSHSDTQYF. The CDR3 region has the DNA TGTGCCAGCAGCTCCCATTCAGATACGCAGTATTTT. Filled out from reference TRBV7-9 and TRBJ2-3, the complete variable domain reads DTGVSQNPRHKITKRGQNVTFRCDPISEHNRLYWYRQTLGQGPEFLTYFQNEAQLEKSRLLSDRFSAERPKGSFSTLEIQRTEQGDSAMYLCASSSHSDTQYFGPGTRLTVL.